One sample yielded the 4 T cell receptor beta chains listed below, sequenced in a study of blood T cell repertoires in COVID-19. Sequencing used immunoSEQ multiplex PCR; TCRdb keeps in-frame clones, though not all of them. The repertoire includes a few hundred thousand clones, under 90% of them detected once, and approximately 5.1% sits in the top ten. The sample comprised peripheral blood. These receptors all come from a woman aged 55 to 70 who had recovered from COVID-19.

This chain links TRBV6-6 with TRBJ1-1; 7 bases are a match to TRBD1. After removal of 4 bases from V and 8 bases from J, the junction contained 1 base not matched to a gene. The CDR3 has 11 amino acids. CDR1 and CDR2 (germline): MNHNY, SVGAGI (reference sequence). The CDR3 region is CASSWDSEAFF. DNA for the CDR3: TGTGCCAGCAGTTGGGACAGCGAAGCTTTCTTT.

The J gene is TRBJ2-6, the V gene TRBV19; 8 positions agree with TRBD1. The germline V gene has CDR1 LNHDA and CDR2 SQIVND (reference sequence). This CDR3 region has 18 residues. Losses at the gene ends were 6 bases for V and 3 bases for J; bases not matched to a gene: 13. DNA for the CDR3: TGTGCCAGTAGGGTCGGGACAGGAAACTTGGGTGGGGCCAACGTCCTGACTTTC. As protein: CASRVGTGNLGGANVLTF.

V usage is TRBV2 and J usage is TRBJ2-1; possibly TRBD2 for D (6 bases). This CDR3 spans 13 amino acids. V lost 3 bases to trimming and J lost 9 bases, with 12 bases between them. Germline lookup yields CDR1 SNHLY and CDR2 FYNNEI. This chain's CDR3 is CASSEEGSSEQFF. CDR3 nucleotides: TGTGCCAGCAGTGAGGAGGGTAGCAGTGAGCAGTTCTTC. Variable domain in full (rest from reference TRBV2 and TRBJ2-1): EPEVTQTPSHQVTQMGQEVILRCVPISNHLYFYWYRQILGQKVEFLVSFYNNEISEKSEIFDDQFSVERPDGSNFTLKIRSTKLEDSAMYFCASSEEGSSEQFFGPGTRLTVL.

The chain is built from TRBV7-9 and TRBJ2-1; TRBD2 is a possible D gene (6 bases). The CDR3 runs to 15 residues. Trimming left V 4 bases short and J 3 bases short, with 13 bases between. CDR1 is SEHNR, CDR2 FQNEAQ, per germline (reference sequence). CDR3 nucleotides: TGTGCCAGCAGCTCCCCGCGGGGTCTCTACAATGAGCAGTTCTTC. It codes for CASSSPRGLYNEQFF.